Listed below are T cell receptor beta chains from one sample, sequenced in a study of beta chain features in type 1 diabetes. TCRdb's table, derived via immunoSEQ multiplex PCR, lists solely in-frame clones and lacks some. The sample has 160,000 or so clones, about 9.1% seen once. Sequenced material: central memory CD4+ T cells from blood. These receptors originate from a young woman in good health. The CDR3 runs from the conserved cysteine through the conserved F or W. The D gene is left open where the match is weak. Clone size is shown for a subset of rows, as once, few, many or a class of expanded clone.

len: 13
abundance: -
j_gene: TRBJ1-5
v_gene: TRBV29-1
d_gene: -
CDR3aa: CSVGGGSNQPQHF
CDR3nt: TGCAGCGTGGGCGGAGGGAGCAATCAGCCCCAGCATTTT

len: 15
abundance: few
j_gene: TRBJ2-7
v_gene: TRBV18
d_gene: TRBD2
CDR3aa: CASSRGGDSSYEQYF
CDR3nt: TGTGCCAGCTCAAGGGGAGGGGATTCCTCCTACGAGCAGTACTTC

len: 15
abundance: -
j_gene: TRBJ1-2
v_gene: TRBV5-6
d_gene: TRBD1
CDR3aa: CASSPEDRRYYGYTF
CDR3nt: TGTGCCAGCAGCCCGGAGGACAGGCGCTACTATGGCTACACCTTC

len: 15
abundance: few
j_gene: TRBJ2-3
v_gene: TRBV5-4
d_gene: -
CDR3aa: CASSLDQRSTDTQYF
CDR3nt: TGTGCCAGCAGCTTGGACCAGCGAAGCACAGATACGCAGTATTTT

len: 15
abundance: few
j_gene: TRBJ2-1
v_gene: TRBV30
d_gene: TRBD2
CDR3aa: CAWSVRLAGVDEQFF
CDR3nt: TGTGCCTGGAGTGTACGACTAGCGGGAGTGGATGAGCAGTTCTTC

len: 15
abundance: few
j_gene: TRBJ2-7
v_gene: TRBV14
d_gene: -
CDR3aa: CASSPADLNSYEQYF
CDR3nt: TGTGCCAGCAGCCCAGCGGACCTAAACTCCTACGAGCAGTACTTC

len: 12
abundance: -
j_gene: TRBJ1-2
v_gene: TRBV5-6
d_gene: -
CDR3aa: CASSPFHGGYTF
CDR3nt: TGTGCCAGCAGCCCCTTTCACGGTGGCTACACCTTC

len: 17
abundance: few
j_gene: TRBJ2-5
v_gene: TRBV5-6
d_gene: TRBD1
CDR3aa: CASSWQTGGTGQETQYF
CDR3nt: TGTGCCAGCAGCTGGCAGACAGGGGGCACGGGCCAAGAGACCCAGTACTTC

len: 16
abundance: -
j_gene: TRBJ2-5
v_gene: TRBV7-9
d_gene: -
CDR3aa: CASSFNRGGIQETQYF
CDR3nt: TGTGCCAGCAGCTTCAACAGGGGGGGGATCCAAGAGACCCAGTACTTC

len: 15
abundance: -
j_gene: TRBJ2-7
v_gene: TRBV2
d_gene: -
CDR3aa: CASSEQLARTYEQYF
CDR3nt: TGTGCCAGCAGTGAACAGCTAGCGCGGACCTACGAGCAGTACTTC

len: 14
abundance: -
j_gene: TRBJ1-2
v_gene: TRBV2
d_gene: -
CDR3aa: CASSTLGQYYGYTF
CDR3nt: TGTGCCAGCAGCACCCTCGGACAGTACTATGGCTACACCTTC

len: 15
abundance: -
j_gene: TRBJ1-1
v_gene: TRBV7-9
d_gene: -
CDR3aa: CASSLKNLLNTEAFF
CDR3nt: TGTGCCAGCAGCCTCAAAAATCTATTGAACACTGAAGCTTTCTTT

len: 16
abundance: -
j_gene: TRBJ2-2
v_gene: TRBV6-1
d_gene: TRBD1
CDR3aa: CASSAAGQVNTGELFF
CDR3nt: TGTGCCAGCAGTGCGGCGGGACAGGTGAACACCGGGGAGCTGTTTTTT

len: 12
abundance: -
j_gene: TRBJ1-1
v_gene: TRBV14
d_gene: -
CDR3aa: CASSQQYTEAFF
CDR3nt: TGTGCCAGCAGCCAGCAGTACACTGAAGCTTTCTTT

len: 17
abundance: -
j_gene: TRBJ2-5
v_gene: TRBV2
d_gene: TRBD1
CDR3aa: CASSARPVGQSQETQYF
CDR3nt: TGTGCCAGCAGTGCTAGACCCGTGGGACAGTCCCAAGAGACCCAGTACTTC

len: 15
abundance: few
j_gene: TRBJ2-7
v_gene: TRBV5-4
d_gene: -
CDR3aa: CASSLAGVLSYEQYF
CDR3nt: TGTGCCAGCAGCTTGGCCGGGGTTCTCTCCTACGAGCAGTACTTC

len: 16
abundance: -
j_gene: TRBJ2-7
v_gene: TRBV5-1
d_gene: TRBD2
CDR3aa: CASSSRGASGRYEQYF
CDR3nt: TGCGCCAGCAGTTCCCGGGGGGCTAGCGGGAGATACGAGCAGTACTTC

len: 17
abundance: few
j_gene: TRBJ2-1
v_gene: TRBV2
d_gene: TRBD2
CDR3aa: CAIHKGAGGSSYNEQFF
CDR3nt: TGTGCCATCCATAAAGGGGCGGGGGGGTCTTCATACAATGAGCAGTTCTTC

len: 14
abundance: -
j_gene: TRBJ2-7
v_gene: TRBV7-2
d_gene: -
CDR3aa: CASSLSRGSYEQYF
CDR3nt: TGTGCCAGCAGCTTATCAAGGGGGTCCTACGAGCAGTACTTC

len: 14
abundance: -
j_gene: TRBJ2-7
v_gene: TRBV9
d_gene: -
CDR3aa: CASSVGGVSYEQYF
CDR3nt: TGTGCCAGCAGCGTAGGGGGGGTTTCCTACGAGCAGTACTTC

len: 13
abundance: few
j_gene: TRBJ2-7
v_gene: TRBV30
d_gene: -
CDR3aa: CAWSLRLYYEQYF
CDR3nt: TGTGCCTGGAGTCTCAGGTTATACTACGAGCAGTACTTC

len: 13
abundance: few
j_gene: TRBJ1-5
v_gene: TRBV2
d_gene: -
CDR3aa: CASRTDGDQPQHF
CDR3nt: TGTGCCAGCAGGACAGATGGGGATCAGCCCCAGCATTTT

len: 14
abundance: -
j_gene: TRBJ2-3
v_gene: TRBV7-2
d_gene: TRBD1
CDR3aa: CASSGQGLTDTQYF
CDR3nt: TGTGCCAGCAGTGGACAGGGTCTAACAGATACGCAGTATTTT

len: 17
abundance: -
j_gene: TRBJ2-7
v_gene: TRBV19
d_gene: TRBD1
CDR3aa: CASSPIFTGAGAYEQYF
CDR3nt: TGTGCCAGTAGTCCAATCTTCACAGGGGCCGGGGCCTACGAGCAGTACTTC

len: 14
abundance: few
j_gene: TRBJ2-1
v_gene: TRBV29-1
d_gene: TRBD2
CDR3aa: CSVEGRGVLDEQFF
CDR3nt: TGCAGCGTTGAGGGGAGGGGCGTTCTCGATGAGCAGTTCTTC

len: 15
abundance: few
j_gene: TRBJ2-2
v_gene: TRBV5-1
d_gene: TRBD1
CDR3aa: CASSPTGDSTGELFF
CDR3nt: TGCGCCAGCAGCCCGACAGGGGATAGCACCGGGGAGCTGTTTTTT

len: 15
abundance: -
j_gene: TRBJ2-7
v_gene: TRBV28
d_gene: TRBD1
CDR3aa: CASSPHWDRVYEQYF
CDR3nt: TGTGCCAGCAGTCCCCACTGGGACAGGGTATATGAGCAGTACTTC

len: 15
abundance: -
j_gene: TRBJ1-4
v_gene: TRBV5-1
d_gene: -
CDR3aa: CASSYATATNEKLFF
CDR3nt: TGCGCCAGCAGCTATGCGACAGCAACTAATGAAAAACTGTTTTTT

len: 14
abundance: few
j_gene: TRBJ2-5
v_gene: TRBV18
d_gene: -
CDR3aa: CASSPGGNQETQYF
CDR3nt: TGTGCCAGCTCACCGGGAGGAAATCAAGAGACCCAGTACTTC

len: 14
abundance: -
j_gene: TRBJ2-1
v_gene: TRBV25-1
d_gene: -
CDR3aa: CASSQGQGRSEQFF
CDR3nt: TGTGCCAGCAGCCAAGGACAAGGGAGGAGTGAGCAGTTCTTC

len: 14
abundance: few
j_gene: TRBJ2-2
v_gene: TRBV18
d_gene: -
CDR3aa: CASSQAANTGELFF
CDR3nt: TGTGCCAGCTCACAAGCGGCGAACACCGGGGAGCTGTTTTTT

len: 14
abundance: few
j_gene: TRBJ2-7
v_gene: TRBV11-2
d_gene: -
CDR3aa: CASSLAVEVNEQYF
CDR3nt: TGTGCCAGCAGCTTAGCGGTAGAGGTGAACGAGCAGTACTTC

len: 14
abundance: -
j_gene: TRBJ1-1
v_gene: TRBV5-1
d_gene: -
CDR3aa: CASSLAGRGTEAFF
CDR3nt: TGCGCCAGCAGCTTGGCAGGGAGGGGCACTGAAGCTTTCTTT

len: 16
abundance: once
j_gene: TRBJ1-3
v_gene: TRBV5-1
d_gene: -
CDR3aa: CASSFMLGGSGNTIYF
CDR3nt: TGCGCCAGCAGCTTCATGTTAGGGGGCTCTGGAAACACCATATATTTT

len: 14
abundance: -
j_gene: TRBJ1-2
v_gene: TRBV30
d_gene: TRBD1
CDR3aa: CAWSVRDRVYGYTF
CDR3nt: TGTGCCTGGAGTGTAAGAGACAGGGTGTATGGCTACACCTTC

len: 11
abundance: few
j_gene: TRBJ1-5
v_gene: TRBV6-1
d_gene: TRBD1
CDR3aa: CASSTRGAQHF
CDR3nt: TGTGCCAGCAGTACCAGGGGGGCCCAGCATTTT

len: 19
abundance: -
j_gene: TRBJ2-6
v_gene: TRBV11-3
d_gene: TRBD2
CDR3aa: CASSLGFGLAVSGANVLTF
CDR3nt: TGTGCCAGCAGCTTAGGATTCGGACTAGCGGTCTCTGGGGCCAACGTCCTGACTTTC

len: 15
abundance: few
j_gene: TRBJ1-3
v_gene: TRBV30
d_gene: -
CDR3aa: CALLGGLGSGNTIYF
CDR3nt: TGTGCCCTCCTCGGGGGATTGGGGTCTGGAAACACCATATATTTT

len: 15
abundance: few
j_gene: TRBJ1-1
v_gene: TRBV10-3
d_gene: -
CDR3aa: CAINGAGRGNTEAFF
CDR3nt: TGTGCCATCAATGGGGCAGGCAGGGGGAACACTGAAGCTTTCTTT

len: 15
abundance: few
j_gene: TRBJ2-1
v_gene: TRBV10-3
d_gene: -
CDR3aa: CAIRGAAGAGNEQFF
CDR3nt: TGTGCCATTCGGGGGGCTGCGGGAGCGGGCAATGAGCAGTTCTTC

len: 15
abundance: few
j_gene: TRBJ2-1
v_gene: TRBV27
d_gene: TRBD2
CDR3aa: CASSLLGGRRGEQFF
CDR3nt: TGTGCCAGCAGTTTATTGGGCGGGAGACGTGGTGAGCAGTTCTTC

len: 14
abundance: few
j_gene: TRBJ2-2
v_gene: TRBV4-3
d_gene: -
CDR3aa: CASSQEWAIGELFF
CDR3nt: TGCGCCAGCAGCCAAGAGTGGGCTATTGGGGAGCTGTTTTTT

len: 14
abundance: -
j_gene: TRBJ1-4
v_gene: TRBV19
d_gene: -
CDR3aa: CASSSTATNEKLFF
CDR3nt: TGTGCCAGTAGTTCGACAGCAACTAATGAAAAACTGTTTTTT

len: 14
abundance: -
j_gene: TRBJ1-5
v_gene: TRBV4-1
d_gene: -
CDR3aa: CASSQEQVNQPQHF
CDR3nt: TGCGCCAGCAGCCAAGAACAGGTCAATCAGCCCCAGCATTTT

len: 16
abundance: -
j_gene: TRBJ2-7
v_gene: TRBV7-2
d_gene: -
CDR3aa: CASSLAVGRSSYEQYF
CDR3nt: TGTGCCAGCAGCTTAGCGGTGGGGCGGAGCTCCTACGAGCAGTACTTC

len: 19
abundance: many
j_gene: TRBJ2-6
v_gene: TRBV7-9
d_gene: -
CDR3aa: CASSSRTGGGRSGANVLTF
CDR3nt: TGTGCCAGCAGCTCTCGGACAGGAGGGGGCCGCTCTGGGGCCAACGTCCTGACTTTC

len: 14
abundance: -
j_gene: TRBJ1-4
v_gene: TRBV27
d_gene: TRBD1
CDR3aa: CASGQGFIGEKLFF
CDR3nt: TGTGCCAGTGGACAGGGGTTTATCGGCGAAAAACTGTTTTTT

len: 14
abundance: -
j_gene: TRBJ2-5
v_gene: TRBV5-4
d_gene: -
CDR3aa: CASSLNDGGETQYF
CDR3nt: TGTGCCAGCAGCTTAAATGACGGCGGGGAGACCCAGTACTTC

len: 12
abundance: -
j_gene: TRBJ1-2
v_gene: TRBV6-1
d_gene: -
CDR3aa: CASTWGREGYTF
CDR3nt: TGTGCCAGCACATGGGGCAGGGAAGGCTACACCTTC

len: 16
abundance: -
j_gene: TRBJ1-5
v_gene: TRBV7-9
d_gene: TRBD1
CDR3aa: CASSWAGTADNQPQHF
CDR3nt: TGTGCCAGCAGCTGGGCCGGGACAGCAGATAATCAGCCCCAGCATTTT

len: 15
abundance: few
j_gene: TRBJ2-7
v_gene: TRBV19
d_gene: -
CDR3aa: CASSNPQGGTYEQYF
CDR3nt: TGTGCCAGTAGCAATCCCCAGGGGGGCACCTACGAGCAGTACTTC

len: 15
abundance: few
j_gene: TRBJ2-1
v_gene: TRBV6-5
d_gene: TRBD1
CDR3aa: CASSRQGDSYNEQFF
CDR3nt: TGTGCCAGCAGTCGACAGGGGGATTCCTACAATGAGCAGTTCTTC

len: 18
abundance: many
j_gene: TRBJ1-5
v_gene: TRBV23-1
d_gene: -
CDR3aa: CASSLPSEGGGSNQPQHF
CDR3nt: TGCGCCAGCAGTCTTCCTTCCGAGGGCGGGGGGAGCAATCAGCCCCAGCATTTT

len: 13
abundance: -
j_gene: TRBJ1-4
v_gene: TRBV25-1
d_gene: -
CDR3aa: CASAEESWEKLFF
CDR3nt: TGTGCCAGCGCCGAGGAGAGTTGGGAAAAACTGTTTTTT

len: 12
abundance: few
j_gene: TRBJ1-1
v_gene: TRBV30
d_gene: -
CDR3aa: CAWSNAGEGAFF
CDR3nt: TGTGCCTGGAGTAATGCCGGGGAGGGAGCTTTCTTT

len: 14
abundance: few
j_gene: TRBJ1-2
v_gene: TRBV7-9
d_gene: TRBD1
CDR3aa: CASSLGQGSGGYTF
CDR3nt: TGTGCCAGCAGCTTGGGACAGGGGTCTGGTGGCTACACCTTC

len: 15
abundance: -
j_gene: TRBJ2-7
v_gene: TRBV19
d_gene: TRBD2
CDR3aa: CASSIGTGGAYEQYF
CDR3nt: TGTGCCAGTAGTATAGGCACGGGGGGTGCCTACGAGCAGTACTTC

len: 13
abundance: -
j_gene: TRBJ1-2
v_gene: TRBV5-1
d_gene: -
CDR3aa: CASSLVAVSGYTF
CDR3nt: TGCGCCAGCAGCTTGGTCGCAGTATCCGGCTACACCTTC

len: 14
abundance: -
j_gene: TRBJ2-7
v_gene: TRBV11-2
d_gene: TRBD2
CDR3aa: CASRLVTSSYEQYF
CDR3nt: TGTGCCAGCAGACTTGTGACTAGCAGCTACGAGCAGTACTTC